The rows below give T cell receptor beta chains drawn from one sample of a study of T cell repertoires in MIS-A myocarditis. TCRdb keeps only in-frame clones here, not all; method: immunoSEQ multiplex PCR. The table shows about 5,900 clones, with approximately 80% occurring only once. The sequenced sample consisted of interventricular septum heart tissue obtained at autopsy. All receptors come from a young man with fulminant myocarditis from multisystem inflammatory syndrome in adults (MIS-A) after COVID-19. CDR3s include the opening cysteine and the closing phenylalanine or tryptophan. D genes are given only for firm matches. Clone size is stated in some rows and not others, as once, few, many or a class when expanded.

d_gene	j_gene	abundance	v_gene	len	CDR3aa	CDR3nt
.	TRBJ2-3	once	TRBV9	15	CASSVGGRNTDTQYF	TGTGCCAGCAGCGTAGGCGGTCGTAACACAGATACGCAGTATTTT
.	TRBJ2-1	.	TRBV19	11	CASSISIEQFF	TGTGCCAGTAGTATTTCCATTGAGCAGTTCTTC
TRBD2	TRBJ2-3	few	TRBV5-6	18	CASSHQRGSGRRTDTQYF	TGTGCCAGCAGCCATCAAAGGGGTAGCGGGAGACGGACAGATACGCAGTATTTT
.	TRBJ2-3	.	TRBV4-1	17	CASSQDLDARRTDTQYF	TGCGCCAGCAGCCAAGATTTGGACGCCCGTCGCACAGATACGCAGTATTTT
TRBD1	TRBJ2-2	.	TRBV28	15	CASSFGQGKAGELFF	TGTGCCAGCAGCTTCGGACAGGGGAAGGCCGGGGAGCTGTTTTTT
TRBD2	TRBJ2-3	.	TRBV7-8	19	CASSFHETGGPWGTDTQYF	TGTGCCAGCAGCTTTCATGAGACGGGGGGGCCTTGGGGCACAGATACGCAGTATTTT
TRBD1	TRBJ1-2	.	TRBV4-3	15	CASSQALQGNEGYTF	TGCGCCAGCAGCCAAGCCTTACAGGGGAATGAAGGCTACACCTTC
TRBD1	TRBJ1-2	.	TRBV9	15	CASSAGQGSMSGYTF	TGTGCCAGCAGCGCGGGACAGGGTTCAATGAGTGGCTACACCTTC
.	TRBJ2-1	.	TRBV5-1	15	CASSLTGQTYNEQFF	TGCGCCAGCAGCTTAACGGGACAAACATACAATGAGCAGTTCTTC
TRBD1	TRBJ1-6	.	TRBV4-1	18	CASSQVSGTGTLNSPLHF	TGCGCCAGCAGCCAAGTAAGTGGGACAGGGACCTTGAATTCACCCCTCCACTTT
TRBD1	TRBJ1-6	.	TRBV18	17	CASSPSRTGAKSSPLHF	TGTGCCAGCTCACCAAGTAGGACAGGAGCAAAGAGTTCACCCCTCCACTTT
.	TRBJ2-5	.	TRBV7-2	12	CASSPQQETQYF	TGTGCCAGCAGCCCCCAGCAAGAGACCCAGTACTTC
TRBD1	TRBJ2-7	.	TRBV5-4	17	CASSPWNQDRGVGEQYF	TGTGCCAGCAGCCCCTGGAACCAGGACAGGGGGGTAGGCGAGCAGTACTTC
TRBD1	TRBJ2-5	.	TRBV5-4	15	CASSYPDRGQETQYF	TGTGCCAGCAGCTACCCGGACAGGGGTCAAGAGACCCAGTACTTC
.	TRBJ1-1	few	TRBV25-1	15	CASSDPGRANTEAFF	TGTGCCAGCAGTGATCCGGGAAGGGCGAACACTGAAGCTTTCTTT
.	TRBJ2-3	once	TRBV12-3/TRBV12-4	11	CASTHTDTQYF	TGTGCCAGCACTCACACAGATACGCAGTATTTT
.	TRBJ1-5	once	TRBV7-9	13	CASSLGGGQPQHF	TGTGCCAGCAGCTTGGGGGGAGGTCAGCCCCAGCATTTT
TRBD1	TRBJ1-4	once	TRBV5-4	15	CASSQGQGYNEKLFF	TGTGCCAGCAGCCAGGGACAGGGCTATAATGAAAAACTGTTTTTT
.	TRBJ1-3	.	TRBV10-3	17	CAISVFKADGSGNTIYF	TGTGCCATCAGTGTGTTCAAGGCCGACGGATCTGGAAACACCATATATTTT
.	TRBJ2-3	.	TRBV19	13	CASTGQGRDTQYF	TGTGCCAGTACAGGTCAGGGAAGAGATACGCAGTATTTT
TRBD1	TRBJ2-7	.	TRBV24-1	14	CATSDTDRAGEQYF	TGTGCCACCAGTGATACGGACAGGGCAGGGGAGCAGTACTTC
.	TRBJ1-1	.	TRBV6-5	15	CAISGSGKGSTEAFF	TGTGCCATATCGGGATCCGGAAAAGGATCTACCGAAGCTTTCTTT
.	TRBJ2-3	.	TRBV18	16	CASSPPGASGTDTQYF	TGTGCCAGCTCCCCTCCGGGGGCCTCGGGGACAGATACGCAGTATTTT
.	TRBJ2-1	.	TRBV7-2	14	CASSRVGSDNEQFF	TGTGCCAGCAGCCGCGTCGGGAGTGATAATGAGCAGTTCTTC
TRBD1	TRBJ2-5	.	TRBV28	15	CASSGTGFGEETQYF	TGTGCCAGCAGTGGGACAGGGTTTGGGGAAGAGACCCAGTACTTC
TRBD2	TRBJ2-1	once	TRBV18	16	CASSPRRAGGKNEQFF	TGTGCCAGCTCACCACGACGAGCGGGGGGCAAGAATGAGCAGTTCTTC
.	TRBJ2-3	.	TRBV6-5	13	CATLLTSTDTQYF	TGTGCCACCCTACTGACTAGCACAGATACGCAGTATTTT
.	TRBJ2-3	.	TRBV28	13	CASASWGAKTQYF	TGTGCCAGCGCATCCTGGGGGGCGAAGACGCAGTATTTT
.	TRBJ2-1	.	TRBV5-1	14	CASSLSGSNNEQFF	TGCGCCAGCAGCTTAAGCGGATCTAACAATGAGCAGTTCTTC
.	TRBJ2-7	.	TRBV15	13	CATSNGASYEQYF	TGTGCCACCAGCAACGGGGCCTCCTACGAGCAGTACTTC
.	TRBJ2-3	.	TRBV4-3	14	CASSQGPFTDTQYF	TGCGCCAGCAGCCAAGGACCTTTCACAGATACGCAGTATTTT
TRBD1	TRBJ1-2	.	TRBV27	13	CASSLGQGLGYTF	TGTGCCAGCAGTTTGGGACAGGGTCTGGGCTACACCTTC
.	TRBJ1-2	.	TRBV6-5	13	CASSFGGRYGYTF	TGTGCCAGCAGTTTTGGTGGTAGATATGGCTACACCTTC
.	TRBJ1-2	once	TRBV6-1	12	CASSEAEYGYTF	TGTGCCAGCAGTGAAGCGGAGTATGGCTACACCTTC
TRBD2	TRBJ2-7	.	TRBV11-2	15	CASSLTSGDTYEQYF	TGTGCCAGCAGTTTGACTAGCGGTGACACCTACGAGCAGTACTTC
TRBD2	TRBJ2-5	.	TRBV15	14	CATSRSGLQETQYF	TGTGCCACCAGCAGATCGGGACTACAAGAGACCCAGTACTTC
TRBD1	TRBJ2-7	few	TRBV2	15	CASRDGTGIPYEQYF	TGTGCCAGCAGGGATGGGACAGGCATCCCCTACGAGCAGTACTTC